This T cell receptor (beta chain) derives from a study of post-analysis software for immune sequencing data. About the research overall: The study covered relapsing-remitting, secondary progressive and progressive-relapsing courses of multiple sclerosis. Study conclusions and caveats: Five or six TRBV segments, TRBV5-6, TRBV5-1 and TRBV20-1 among them, were found more frequent in patients than controls. People with multiple sclerosis had a significantly lower normalized Chao1 diversity than controls did.

V was pared by 3 bases and J by 0 bases, with 2 bases of the junction left unmatched. The CDR3 runs 15 residues. CDR1 MDHEN and CDR2 SYDVKM come from the germline V gene. Comment on this clonotype: Its antigen is unidentified.

Prepared TCR beta cDNA libraries contained unique molecular identifiers. Some 500,000 cDNA molecules came from roughly 0.93 to 9.6 million T cells. TCRdb independently ran MiXCR on the PCR reads; one entry per CDR3 protein. The table records 700,000 to 800,000 distinct CDR3 sequences, about 27% of them present only once. This TCR was sampled from a girl between 10 and 17 years old with multiple sclerosis. The chain recombines TRBV28 with TRBJ2-4, with 7 bases identical to TRBD1. The sample consisted of blood. CDR3 sequence: CASSFRGLAKNIQYF. CDR3 in DNA: TGTGCCAGCAGTTTTAGGGGGCTAGCCAAAAACATTCAGTACTTC.